A single sample gave rise to the 30 T cell receptor beta chains below, sequenced in a study of molecular identifiers for immune sequencing clone quantification. MiXCR, run by TCRdb on the PCR reads, gives a single entry per CDR3 protein. The sample yields some 580,000 distinct CDR3 sequences, over 25% seen once. Specimen: naive CD8+ T cells from blood, with Jurkat cell RNA spiked in. The subset denotes: FACS-sorted CD8+CD4-CCR7+CD45RA+ naive T cells. The receptors here all came from a human donor in good health. Some libraries in this study had Jurkat cell RNA spiked in.

About this clonotype: It may be a read error: a sequence one base away is much more abundant. V usage is TRBV4-1 and J usage is TRBJ2-3; D perhaps matches TRBD2 (6 bases). Germline CDR1 and CDR2: MGHRA and YSYEKL. The CDR3 sequence is 14 residues long. CDR3 sequence: CASSQDPPGDTRYF. In DNA, the CDR3 is TGCGCCAGCAGCCAAGATCCCCCGGGAGATACGCGGTATTTT.

The V and J genes are TRBV20-1 and TRBJ2-3; 9 positions agree with TRBD2. Germline V gene data show CDR1 as DFQATT and CDR2 as SNEGSKA (reference sequence). This CDR3 region has 15 residues. Unmatched junction bases numbered 5, after V lost 2 bases and J lost 2 bases. This CDR3 reads CSARRTSASTDTQYF. CDR3 nucleotide sequence: TGCAGTGCTAGAAGGACTAGCGCCTCCACAGATACGCAGTATTTT.

This clonotype was detected ten times or more. The chain has TRBV5-1 and TRBJ2-3; a possible D gene is TRBD2 (6 bases). Germline V gene sequence: CDR1 SGHRS, CDR2 YFSETQ. The CDR3 consists of 18 residues. V was cut by 0 bases and J by 2 bases, with 19 bases left in between. For the CDR3, the DNA is TGCGCCAGCAGCTTGGAAGGGGCTAGCGCCTGGCCCACAGATACGCAGTATTTT. Translating it yields CASSLEGASAWPTDTQYF.

This clonotype was observed a handful of times. The chain carries TRBV20-1 and TRBJ2-7; unclear D gene. Trimming took off 3 bases at V and 2 bases at J, with 8 bases between the two ends. Germline V gene lookup returns CDR1 DFQATT and CDR2 SNEGSKA (reference sequence). CDR3 length equals 12 residues. CDR3 sequence reads: CSARGSTYEQYF. In DNA form, the CDR3 reads TGCAGTGCTAGGGGCAGTACCTACGAGCAGTACTTC.

Comments on this clonotype: At one of its ends the junction is not consistent with the germline gene, which may arise from a read error. The rearrangement joins TRBV9 to TRBJ1-4; no clear D gene. This CDR3 region has 14 residues. The germline gives CDR1 SGDLS, CDR2 YYNGEE. The CDR3 nucleotides read TGTGCCGGCAGCGCTCCGGTCCCCGATGAAAAACTGTTTTTT. The encoded protein is CAGSAPVPDEKLFF.

This clonotype has at least ten counts. The rearrangement joins TRBV4-3 to TRBJ2-6; no clear D. The CDR3 totals 17 residues. Per germline, CDR1 LGHNA and CDR2 YSLEER. Trimming removed 0 bases at V and 5 bases at J, with 14 bases between. The CDR3, as DNA: TGCGCCAGCAGCCAAGATACGAGTTTGGGCCGGGCCAACGTCCTGACTTTC. Translation gives CASSQDTSLGRANVLTF.

This clonotype was counted at least ten times. The chain links TRBV6-2 or TRBV6-3 to TRBJ2-3; 7 nucleotides line up with TRBD2. Germline V CDR1 and CDR2: MNHEY, SVGEGT. V was clipped by 5 bases and J by 1 base; unmatched bases: 6. This CDR3 contains 15 residues. CDR3 in amino acids: CASSETLAGTDTQYF. The CDR3 coding sequence is TGTGCCAGCAGTGAAACCCTAGCGGGCACAGATACGCAGTATTTT.

This clonotype was seen a few times. The V gene is TRBV20-1, the J gene TRBJ1-2, with 9 positions matching TRBD1. J was trimmed by 4 bases and V by 3 bases; bases with no gene match: 3. In germline, CDR1 is DFQATT, CDR2 SNEGSKA (reference sequence). The CDR3 runs 13 residues. This chain's CDR3 is CSASVTGGYGYTF. The CDR3 DNA sequence: TGCAGTGCTAGTGTGACAGGGGGCTATGGCTACACCTTC.

Many counts were recorded for this clonotype. The rearrangement uses TRBV4-1 and TRBJ1-6, with a possible D match to TRBD1 (6 bases). The CDR3 has 15 amino acids. Trimming shortened V by 4 bases and J by 6 bases, and 13 bases separated the two germline ends. Germline CDR1 is MGHRA and CDR2 is YSYEKL. The CDR3 DNA is TGCGCCAGCAGCCCACCGACAGGAGCTAATTCACCCCTCCACTTT. Protein product: CASSPPTGANSPLHF.

V usage is TRBV5-1 and J usage is TRBJ2-6; 8 bases fit TRBD1. CDR3 length: 17 amino acids. V trimming: 3 bases; J trimming: 0 bases; junction bases outside the gene matches: 5. Germline lookup yields CDR1 SGHRS and CDR2 YFSETQ. The CDR3 loop reads CASSSRDRPSGANVLTF. CDR3 bases: TGCGCCAGCAGCTCCCGGGACAGGCCCTCTGGGGCCAACGTCCTGACTTTC.

This clonotype has at least ten counts. This chain joins TRBV6-5 and TRBJ1-5, with 7 nucleotides matching TRBD1. The V segment lost 3 bases and the J segment 4 bases; nucleotides outside the gene matches: 3. CDR3 length equals 14 residues. The germline V gene encodes CDR1 MNHEY and CDR2 SVGAGI. The CDR3 is CASSYGTANQPQHF. CDR3 DNA sequence: TGTGCCAGCAGTTATGGGACAGCAAATCAGCCCCAGCATTTT.

This clonotype was counted only a few times. J is TRBJ2-1 and V is TRBV7-2, with D uncertain. The V end was cut by 3 bases, the J end by 5 bases, with 8 bases between. This CDR3 region has 13 residues. Germline CDR1 is SGHTA and CDR2 is FQGNSA. The CDR3 here is CASSLVGHNEQFF. The DNA for the CDR3 is TGTGCCAGCAGCTTGGTCGGACACAATGAGCAGTTCTTC.

The J gene is TRBJ1-2, the V gene TRBV5-1, with 7 bases that match TRBD1. Trimming removed 3 bases from V and 3 bases from J; junction bases left unmatched: 8. This CDR3 has 15 amino acids. CDR1 and CDR2 (germline): SGHRS, YFSETQ. The DNA of the CDR3 is TGCGCCAGCAGCTCAGACAGGGACTTATACTATGGCTACACCTTC. It is translated as CASSSDRDLYYGYTF.

This chain joins TRBV3-1 and TRBJ2-7, with D perhaps TRBD1 (5 bases). Germline V gene sequence: CDR1 LGHDT, CDR2 YNNKEL (reference sequence). V shed 0 bases and J shed 4 bases, with 13 bases lying between them. The CDR3 consists of 15 residues. CDR3 coding DNA: TGTGCCAGCAGCCAAGATTTCTCCAGGGAATACGAGCAGTACTTC. Translating it yields CASSQDFSREYEQYF.

This clonotype was observed a single time. The missing conserved phenylalanine or tryptophan at the end of this CDR3 makes a read error likely. This chain uses TRBV5-1 with TRBJ2-3; perhaps D is TRBD1 or TRBD2 (5 bases each). The CDR3 covers 17 residues. The ends were cut back, 4 bases at V and 2 bases at J, with 20 bases in the middle. Germline loops: CDR1 SGHRS, CDR2 YFSETQ. The CDR3 region has the DNA TGCGCCAGCAGCACAGCCACGGGACGGCTACACACAGATACGCAGTATCTT. Its translation is CASSTATGRLHTDTQYL.

This clonotype was seen at least ten times. The gene calls are TRBV29-1 and TRBJ1-1; D call uncertain. Deletions cut 0 bases from V and 0 bases from J, with 5 bases between. Germline-derived CDR1 and CDR2 are SQVTM and ANQGSEA. This CDR3 is built from 13 residues. The CDR3 region has the DNA TGCAGCGTTGAAGATCCTATGAACACTGAAGCTTTCTTT. Its protein product is CSVEDPMNTEAFF.

With regard to this clonotype: A much larger clonotype is one base distant, so this may be a read error. This rearrangement joins TRBV12-3 or TRBV12-4 to TRBJ2-2; TRBD1 or TRBD2 may be the D gene (6 bases each). There are 12 residues in the CDR3. The DNA of the CDR3 is TGTGCCATCCTTTACAGGGCCGGGGGGCTGTTTTTT. This gives the protein CAILYRAGGLFF.

In its sample, this clonotype was seen a few times. This chain connects TRBV2 to TRBJ1-1; D is undetermined. V was cut by 3 bases and J by 5 bases, with 10 bases left in between. Germline lookup yields CDR1 SNHLY and CDR2 FYNNEI. The CDR3 consists of 13 residues. The CDR3 coding sequence is TGTGCCAGCAGTGAGGACGGGGATACTGAAGCTTTCTTT. Residues: CASSEDGDTEAFF.

Ten or more counts support this clonotype. V usage is TRBV5-6 and J usage is TRBJ2-7, with TRBD1 as a possible D gene (5 bases). CDR1 and CDR2 (germline): SGHDT, YYEEEE. The CDR3 has 17 residues. Trimming shortened V by 0 bases and J by 2 bases, and 18 bases separated the two germline ends. As DNA, the CDR3 is TGTGCCAGCAGCTTGGGGGTTCGGACAAAGTTTACCTACGAGCAGTACTTC. This codes for CASSLGVRTKFTYEQYF.

Remarks on this clonotype: A read error is possible here, since a much larger clone lies one base away. The genes are TRBV30 and TRBJ2-7; D not certain. Trimming stripped 2 bases from V and 1 base from J, with 9 bases between. Germline lookup yields CDR1 GTSNPN and CDR2 SVGIG (reference sequence). This CDR3 region has 13 residues. The CDR3 loop reads CAWSSGLSYEQYF. DNA of the CDR3: TGTGCCTGGAGTAGTGGGTTGTCCTACGAGCAGTACTTC.

On this clonotype itself: A much larger clone lies one base from this, so it may be a read error. No conserved phenylalanine or tryptophan ends this CDR3, so it is likely a read error. The J gene is TRBJ2-5, the V gene TRBV15; D ambiguous. The CDR3 covers 13 residues. Germline loops: CDR1 LNHNV, CDR2 YYDKDF (reference sequence). V shed 1 base and J shed 1 base, with 4 bases lying between them. The CDR3 protein is CATSRVIQETQYL. The DNA for the CDR3 is TGTGCCACCAGCAGAGTAATCCAAGAGACCCAGTACCTC.

This clonotype was seen at least ten times. This chain connects TRBV12-3 or TRBV12-4 to TRBJ1-2; 9 nucleotides line up with TRBD1. V trimming: 3 bases; J trimming: 7 bases; junction bases outside the gene matches: 6. The CDR3 length is 14 residues. CDR3 loop: CASSFAGTGFGYTF. The CDR3 nucleotides read TGTGCCAGCAGTTTCGCCGGGACAGGGTTTGGCTACACCTTC.

Ten or more counts support this clonotype. The gene calls are TRBV5-6 and TRBJ1-1; 8 bases match TRBD1. CDR3 length: 17 residues. V was pared by 4 bases and J by 5 bases, with 16 bases of the junction left unmatched. CDR1 SGHDT and CDR2 YYEEEE come from the germline V gene. The CDR3 protein is CASSAPGQEPWWTEAFF. The DNA for the CDR3 is TGTGCCAGCAGCGCACCGGGACAGGAGCCCTGGTGGACTGAAGCTTTCTTT.

Many counts were recorded for this clonotype. The chain employs TRBV27 and TRBJ1-5; TRBD1 might be the D (5 bases). CDR1 and CDR2 (germline): MNHEY, SMNVEV (reference sequence). This CDR3 has 13 residues. Trimming shortened V by 6 bases and J by 3 bases, and 9 bases separated the two germline ends. This CDR3 reads CASSRASNQPQHF. The CDR3 bases are TGTGCCAGCAGCAGGGCCTCCAATCAGCCCCAGCATTTT.

This clonotype was observed a few times. The chain is built from TRBV9 and TRBJ2-3, with 13 bases matching TRBD2. Germline V gene sequence: CDR1 SGDLS, CDR2 YYNGEE. The length of the CDR3 is 17 residues. J was trimmed by 2 bases and V by 3 bases; bases with no gene match: 6. This CDR3 is CASSGGLAGAYTDTQYF. The CDR3 DNA follows: TGTGCCAGCAGCGGAGGACTAGCGGGGGCCTACACAGATACGCAGTATTTT.

This clonotype has more than one count but fewer than ten. V and J are TRBV14 and TRBJ2-7; TRBD1 aligns across 8 bases. V lost 6 bases, J lost 0 bases, and 4 bases stayed unmatched. Germline CDR1 SGHDN, CDR2 FVKESK. The CDR3 has 14 residues. The CDR3 protein is CASSRTGPSYEQYF. CDR3 DNA sequence: TGTGCCAGCAGTCGGACAGGGCCCTCCTACGAGCAGTACTTC.

Turning to this clonotype: At one end, the junction sequence differs from germline, possibly due to a read error. This chain uses TRBV4-1 with TRBJ1-1; D unclear. Germline loops: CDR1 MGHRA, CDR2 YSYEKL. The CDR3 has 14 residues. The DNA of the CDR3 is TGCGCCAGCAGCCTGACTCTTCTCAACACTGAAGCTATCTTT. It specifies CASSLTLLNTEAIF.

V gene TRBV29-1 combines with J gene TRBJ1-1; no clear D. CDR1 is SQVTM and CDR2 is ANQGSEA in the germline V gene. CDR3 length: 13 residues. V was pared by 4 bases and J by 1 base, with 10 bases between. CDR3 DNA: TGCAGCGTTGCACCCCTATGGAACACTGAAGCTTTCTTT. The encoded protein is CSVAPLWNTEAFF.

Many counts were recorded for this clonotype. The rearrangement links TRBV4-3 to TRBJ1-1, with 9 bases matching TRBD1. This CDR3 comprises 15 residues. Trimming took 7 bases from V and 6 from J; bases not matched to a gene: 12. From germline, CDR1 is LGHNA and CDR2 YSLEER. This chain's CDR3 is CASKTSGTGYSEAFF. The CDR3 nucleotides are TGCGCCAGCAAAACATCCGGGACAGGGTACTCTGAAGCTTTCTTT.

This clonotype was counted between two and nine times. The rearrangement joins TRBV5-4 to TRBJ2-1; 11 positions agree with TRBD1. Germline assignment: CDR1 SGHNT and CDR2 YYREEE (reference sequence). The CDR3 runs to 15 residues. Trimming cost V 3 bases and J 5 bases; bases outside gene matches: 4. The DNA of the CDR3 is TGTGCCAGCAGCTGGTGGACAGGGGGCGACAATGAGCAGTTCTTC. Amino acid sequence: CASSWWTGGDNEQFF. Looking up the rest from reference TRBV5-4 and TRBJ2-1 gives the full variable domain: ETGVTQSPTHLIKTRGQQVTLRCSSQSGHNTVSWYQQALGQGPQFIFQYYREEENGRGNFPPRFSGLQFPNYSSELNVNALELDDSALYLCASSWWTGGDNEQFFGPGTRLTVL.